The 16 T cell receptor beta chains reported below all come from one sample, sequenced in a study of T-cell reconstitution after alpha-beta-depleted transplantation in children. Preparation of the TCRbeta library involved a method that used unique molecular identifiers. TCRdb reprocessed the PCR reads with MiXCR, giving one entry per CDR3 protein. This sample has 550,000 to 600,000 distinct CDR3 sequences; around 23% occur once, and the top ten carry about 14%. Here the sequenced sample was PBMCs, mostly from graft donor cells, taken 360 days after TCRalphabeta/CD19-depleted stem cell transplant. The source is a boy in the first two years of life who had a stem cell transplant for acute myeloid leukemia, so the T cells may come from the graft donor.

V gene TRBV4-3 combines with J gene TRBJ1-1, with TRBD1 identical over 8 bases. Germline loops: CDR1 LGHNA, CDR2 YSLEER. V was clipped by 3 bases and J by 1 base; unmatched bases: 1. There are 14 residues in the CDR3. CDR3 nucleotide sequence: TGCGCCAGCAGCCACGGACAGGGGAACACTGAAGCTTTCTTT. Encoded protein: CASSHGQGNTEAFF.

The CDR3 coding sequence is TGCGCCAGCAGCTTGTTACAGGGTTACCAAGAGACCCAGTACTTC. Translation gives CASSLLQGYQETQYF. The chain uses TRBV5-1 and TRBJ2-5; perhaps TRBD1 as D (6 bases). V lost 1 base, J lost 0 bases, and 10 bases lay in between. This CDR3 has 15 amino acids. Germline lookup yields CDR1 SGHRS and CDR2 YFSETQ.

This clonotype was seen many times. The V gene is TRBV20-1, the J gene TRBJ2-3; D not resolved. The CDR3 is made up of 13 amino acids. Trimming removed 0 bases at V and 4 bases at J, with 8 bases between. Per germline, CDR1 DFQATT and CDR2 SNEGSKA (reference sequence). CDR3 protein: CSARDPLADTQYF. The CDR3 nucleotides read TGCAGTGCTAGAGATCCCCTCGCAGATACGCAGTATTTT.

The chain couples TRBV18 to TRBJ1-1; tentatively, D is TRBD1 (6 bases). CDR1 and CDR2 (germline): KGHSH, LQKENI. The V end lost 0 bases, the J end lost 0 bases, and 20 bases lay between the germline ends. The CDR3 is 19 residues long. In DNA, the CDR3 is TGTGCCAGCTCACCACCTCTCTTACTCGGGGGCAGGATGAACACTGAAGCTTTCTTT. Translating it yields CASSPPLLLGGRMNTEAFF.

The chain has TRBV11-3 and TRBJ2-3; D remains ambiguous. Trimming took off 7 bases at V and 0 bases at J, with 17 bases between the two ends. CDR1 is SGHNT, CDR2 YENEEA, per germline. The CDR3 totals 16 residues. The CDR3 sequence is CASTDAGSSSTDTQYF. As DNA, the CDR3 is TGTGCCAGCACCGATGCCGGCTCGTCTAGCACAGATACGCAGTATTTT.

The chain combines TRBV12-3 or TRBV12-4 with TRBJ1-4; D is uncertain. The CDR3 length is 17 residues. V lost 3 bases and J 6 bases, leaving 20 bases between the germline ends. CDR3 in amino acids: CASSFLRALSPDEKLFF. CDR3 nucleotide sequence: TGTGCCAGCAGTTTCTTACGGGCCTTGTCCCCTGATGAAAAACTGTTTTTT.

This clonotype was seen repeatedly, ten times or more. The chain employs TRBV3-1 and TRBJ2-5; 11 bases align to TRBD2. Germline CDR1 and CDR2: LGHDT and YNNKEL (reference sequence). The CDR3 is 16 residues long. The junction had 4 bases not matched to a gene; V was cut back by 3 bases and J by 1 base. CDR3 in amino acids: CASSHRTSGFQETQYF. The CDR3 region has the DNA TGTGCCAGCAGCCACCGGACTAGCGGGTTCCAAGAGACCCAGTACTTC.

The V gene is TRBV3-1, the J gene TRBJ2-5, with 8 bases lining up with TRBD2. Germline loops: CDR1 LGHDT, CDR2 YNNKEL (reference sequence). The CDR3 covers 17 residues. The ends lost 1 base at V and 1 base at J; junction bases unmatched: 8. For the CDR3, the DNA is TGTGCCAGCAGCCAAGTAGCCAGCGGGGGCCTCCAAGAGACCCAGTACTTC. Protein product: CASSQVASGGLQETQYF.

This clonotype was counted many times. This chain links TRBV29-1 with TRBJ2-7; 12 nucleotides match TRBD2. With V trimmed by 5 bases and J by 7 bases, 9 bases remained unmatched. The germline CDR1 and CDR2 sequences are SQVTM and ANQGSEA. The CDR3 is 14 residues long. CDR3 sequence (DNA): TGCAGCGTTTTGGAGGCTAGCGGGGGGGCAGAGCAGTACTTC. Amino acids: CSVLEASGGAEQYF.

This clonotype has a single count. CDR3 DNA sequence: TGTGCCAGCAGTGGGGGGCTCGGAAACACCATATATTTT. Encoded protein: CASSGGLGNTIYF. The chain couples TRBV12-3 or TRBV12-4 to TRBJ1-3; D may be TRBD1 (6 bases). This CDR3 region has 13 residues. V was trimmed by 5 bases and J by 4 bases, leaving 9 bases between them.

This clonotype was counted once. A read error may account for a junction end that differs from germline. V gene TRBV12-3 or TRBV12-4 combines with J gene TRBJ2-2, with 12 bases aligning to TRBD1. This CDR3 is 15 amino acids long. CDR3 sequence reads: CASSPGQGATGELYF. The CDR3 coding sequence is TGTGCCAGCAGCCCGGGACAGGGGGCGACCGGGGAGCTGTATTTT.

The chain uses TRBV20-1 and TRBJ2-5; D gene uncertain. Germline V CDR1 and CDR2: DFQATT, SNEGSKA (reference sequence). Trimming pared 5 bases from V and 1 base from J, leaving 11 bases between. CDR3 length equals 13 residues. In nucleotides, the CDR3 is TGCAGTGCTCCAGACATCCTCCAAGAGACCCAGTACTTC. This sequence encodes CSAPDILQETQYF.

The genes are TRBV12-3 or TRBV12-4 and TRBJ1-5; no firm D call. There are 15 residues in the CDR3. Trimming cost V 1 base and J 9 bases, with 16 bases left between them. The CDR3 reads CASSLGTRSLGPQHF. CDR3 nucleotides: TGTGCCAGCAGTTTAGGCACCCGATCGTTGGGGCCCCAGCATTTT.

This clonotype was found many times. The chain couples TRBV20-1 to TRBJ2-7; TRBD1 matches at 10 bases. Germline-derived CDR1 and CDR2 are DFQATT and SNEGSKA (reference sequence). This CDR3 is 14 amino acids long. V was clipped by 4 bases and J by 4 bases; unmatched bases: 7. The CDR3 is CSAKPGQGLYEQYV. The CDR3 DNA reads as TGCAGTGCTAAGCCGGGACAGGGGTTATACGAGCAGTACGTC.

This clonotype was seen a handful of times. The V gene is TRBV4-1, the J gene TRBJ2-7; weak D call: TRBD2 (6 bases). The CDR3 totals 13 residues. V was cut by 4 bases and J by 5 bases, with 12 bases left in between. Per the germline V gene, CDR1 is MGHRA and CDR2 is YSYEKL. CDR3 region: CASSLLTGDEQYV. The CDR3 DNA reads TGCGCCAGCAGCCTTCTGACGGGGGACGAGCAGTACGTC.

In this sample, this clonotype turned up a few times. The gene calls are TRBV11-2 and TRBJ2-7, with a weak D call TRBD2 (5 bases). This CDR3 region has 13 residues. Trimming shortened V by 3 bases and J by 3 bases, and 9 bases separated the two germline ends. Germline V gene lookup returns CDR1 SGHAT and CDR2 FQNNGV. CDR3 sequence reads: CASSLEAYYEQYV. The CDR3 nucleotides read TGTGCCAGCAGCTTGGAGGCTTACTACGAGCAGTACGTC.